In its sample, the clone carrying this T cell receptor (beta chain) was seen many times. RNA transcripts yielded amplified TCR beta CDR3 regions. The primer set for the first-round RT-PCR of the TCR CDR3 was HTBI. TCRdb reanalysed the multiplex PCR reads using MiXCR and keeps one entry per CDR3 protein. The data contain more than 350,000 distinct CDR3 sequences, 13% to 15% of them singletons. The sample belongs to a study of T cells in Graves' hyperthyroidism and ophthalmopathy. The CDR3 is made up of 14 amino acids. Trimming removed 1 base at V and 3 bases at J, with 10 bases between. Per germline, CDR1 SGHRS and CDR2 YFSETQ.

Sequencing was done on a sample of blood. The V call is TRBV5-1, the J call TRBJ1-2; weak D call: TRBD1 (6 bases). The TCR originated in a woman aged 60-75 years with Graves' ophthalmopathy. CDR3 sequence reads: CASSLSGGDYGYTF. The CDR3 DNA sequence: TGCGCCAGCAGCTTGAGCGGGGGCGACTATGGCTACACCTTC.